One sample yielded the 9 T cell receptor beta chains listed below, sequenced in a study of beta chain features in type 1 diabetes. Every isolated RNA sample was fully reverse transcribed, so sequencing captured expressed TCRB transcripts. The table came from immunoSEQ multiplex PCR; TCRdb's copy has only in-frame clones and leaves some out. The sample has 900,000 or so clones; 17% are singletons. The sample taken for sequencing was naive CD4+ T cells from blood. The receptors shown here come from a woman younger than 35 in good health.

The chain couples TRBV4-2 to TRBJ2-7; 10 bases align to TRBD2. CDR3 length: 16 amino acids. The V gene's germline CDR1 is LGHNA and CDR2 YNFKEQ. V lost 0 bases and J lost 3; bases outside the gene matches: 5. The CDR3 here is CASSQDPLAGVYEQYF. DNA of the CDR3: TGTGCCAGCAGCCAAGATCCGCTAGCGGGAGTCTACGAGCAGTACTTC.

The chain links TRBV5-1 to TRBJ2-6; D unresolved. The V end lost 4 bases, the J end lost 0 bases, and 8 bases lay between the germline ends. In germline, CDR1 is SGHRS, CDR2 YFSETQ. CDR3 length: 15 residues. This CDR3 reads CASSAIYSGANVLTF. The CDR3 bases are TGCGCCAGCAGCGCGATTTACTCTGGGGCCAACGTCCTGACTTTC.

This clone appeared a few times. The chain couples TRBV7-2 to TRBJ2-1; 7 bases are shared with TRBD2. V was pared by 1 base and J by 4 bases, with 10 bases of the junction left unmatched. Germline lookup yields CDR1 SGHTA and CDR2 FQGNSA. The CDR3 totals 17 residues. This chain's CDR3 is CASSLVGGINRYNEQFF. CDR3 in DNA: TGTGCCAGCAGCTTAGTCGGGGGGATCAACAGATACAATGAGCAGTTCTTC.

CDR3 sequence reads: CASSLADINTQYF. In nucleotides, the CDR3 is TGTGCCAGCAGCTTAGCGGACATAAATACGCAGTATTTT. The gene calls are TRBV7-2 and TRBJ2-3; TRBD1 might be the D (5 bases). This CDR3 contains 13 residues. Germline values: CDR1 SGHTA, CDR2 FQGNSA. The ends were cut back, 0 bases at V and 7 bases at J, with 8 bases in the middle.

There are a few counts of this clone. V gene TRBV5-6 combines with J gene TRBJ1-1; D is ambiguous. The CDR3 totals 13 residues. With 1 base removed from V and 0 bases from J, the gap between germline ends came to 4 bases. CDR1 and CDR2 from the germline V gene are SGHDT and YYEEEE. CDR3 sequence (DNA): TGTGCCAGCAGCTTGATAATGAACACTGAAGCTTTCTTT. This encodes CASSLIMNTEAFF.

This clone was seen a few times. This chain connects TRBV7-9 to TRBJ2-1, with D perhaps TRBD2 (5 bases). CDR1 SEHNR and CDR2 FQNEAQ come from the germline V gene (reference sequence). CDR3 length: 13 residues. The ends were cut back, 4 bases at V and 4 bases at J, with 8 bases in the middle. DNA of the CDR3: TGTGCCAGCAGCTATGGGGAGTACAATGAGCAGTTCTTC. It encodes CASSYGEYNEQFF.

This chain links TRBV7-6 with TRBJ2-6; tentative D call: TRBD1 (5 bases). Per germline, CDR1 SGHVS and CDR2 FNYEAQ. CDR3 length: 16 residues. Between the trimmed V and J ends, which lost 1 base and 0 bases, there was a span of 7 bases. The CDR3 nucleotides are TGTGCCAGCAGCTTAGAGGGGCACTCTGGGGCCAACGTCCTGACTTTC. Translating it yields CASSLEGHSGANVLTF.

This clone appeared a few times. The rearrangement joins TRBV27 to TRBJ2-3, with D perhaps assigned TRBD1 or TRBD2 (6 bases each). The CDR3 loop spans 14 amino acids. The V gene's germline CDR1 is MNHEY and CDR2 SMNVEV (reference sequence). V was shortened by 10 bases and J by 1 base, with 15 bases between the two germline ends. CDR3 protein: CATQVRGGTDTQYF. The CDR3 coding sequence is TGTGCCACCCAAGTTAGGGGGGGCACAGATACGCAGTATTTT.

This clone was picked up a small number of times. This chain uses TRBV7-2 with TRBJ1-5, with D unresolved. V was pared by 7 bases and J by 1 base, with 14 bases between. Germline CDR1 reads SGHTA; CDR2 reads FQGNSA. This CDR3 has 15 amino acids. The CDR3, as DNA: TGTGCCAGCACCTCAGTGTCCGGAAGCAATCAGCCCCAGCATTTT. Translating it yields CASTSVSGSNQPQHF.